This T cell receptor beta chain was sequenced during a study of blood T cell repertoires in COVID-19. Across the study: The cDNA or gDNA used as material had been derived from T cells, B-cell-depleted T cells, or PBMCs.

This clone appeared a single time. V was pared by 3 bases and J by 6 bases, with 3 bases of the junction left unmatched. CDR1 is MNHNS, CDR2 SASEGT, per germline. The CDR3 spans 13 residues. Authors' analysis steps: Reference gene primer amplification yielded estimated nucleated cell counts. Sequencing used immunoSEQ multiplex PCR; TCRdb keeps in-frame clones, though not all of them. D and trimming were read from the DNA, whereas the V and J calls and clone size are those reported in that table. Of roughly 55,000 clones in the sample, about 86% were seen once. This TCR came from a man aged 70 or older with active COVID-19. The chain couples TRBV6-1 to TRBJ2-3; 7 nucleotides agree with TRBD1. Sequenced material: peripheral blood. Written as DNA, the CDR3 is TGTGCCAGCAGTGAGGACAGGACGGATACGCAGTATTTT. Its protein is CASSEDRTDTQYF.